The clone carrying this TCR beta chain appeared a few times. This record comes from a study of blood T cells in healthy people across ages. This CDR3 spans 20 amino acids. V dropped 0 bases and J dropped 1; count of bases not matched to a gene: 10. Germline V gives CDR1 SGHTA, CDR2 FQGNSA. The use of a sample-barcoded 5' primer and a J-beta primer mix characterized a second PCR of roughly 6 to 11 cycles. MiXCR, run by TCRdb on the 5' RACE reads, gives a single entry per CDR3 protein. The sample lists 600,000 to 850,000 distinct CDR3 sequences, 25% occurring once. This sample also appeared in a second study, on T cells of mothers and their children.

Sequences were obtained from blood. J is TRBJ2-6 and V is TRBV7-2; 9 bases align to TRBD1. This sequence originates from a boy between 10 and 17 years old in good health. CDR3 sequence (DNA): TGTGCCAGCAGCTTAGCGTTGGGGACAGGGACCTTTTCTGGGGCCAACGTCCTGACTTTC. Its protein is CASSLALGTGTFSGANVLTF.